The 31 T cell receptor beta chains listed next were all sequenced from one sample in a study of shared clonotypes between healthy human individuals. Profiling relied on immunoSEQ multiplex PCR, and the TCRdb table lists in-frame clones only, not all of them. Here the sample spans over 2 million clones, 85% to 95% being singletons. The sequencing input was naive CD4+ T cells sorted from blood. Indicated subset: CD45RA+ positively selected. All receptors come from a man aged 18 to 35 in good health.

J is TRBJ2-2 and V is TRBV7-7; tentatively, D is TRBD2 (6 bases). The CDR3 totals 13 residues. Germline CDR1 and CDR2: SSHAT and FNYEAQ (reference sequence). For the CDR3, the DNA is TGTGCTAGCGCCGGGACTTCCTCCGGGGAGCTGTTTTTT. It is translated as CASAGTSSGELFF.

The chain joins TRBV30 to TRBJ1-5; possibly TRBD1 for D (6 bases). This CDR3 contains 14 residues. V lost 2 bases and J lost 1, with 9 bases in between. CDR1 is GTSNPN and CDR2 is SVGIG in the germline V gene (reference sequence). The CDR3 is CAWSTGSSNQPQHF. The CDR3 nucleotides are TGTGCCTGGAGTACAGGGTCGAGCAATCAGCCCCAGCATTTT.

The V and J genes are TRBV7-9 and TRBJ2-2; 10 bases line up with TRBD2. The V gene's germline CDR1 is SEHNR and CDR2 FQNEAQ (reference sequence). Germline trimming cut 4 bases from V and 1 base from J; bases unmatched to any gene: 6. This CDR3 has 17 amino acids. The CDR3 loop reads CASSSSLAGRNTGELFF. CDR3 DNA: TGTGCCAGCAGCTCATCACTAGCGGGGAGGAACACCGGGGAGCTGTTTTTT.

This chain connects TRBV11-2 to TRBJ2-5; TRBD2 matches at 8 bases. The V gene's germline CDR1 is SGHAT and CDR2 FQNNGV. The V and J ends lost 5 bases and 1 base, in that order; junction bases with no gene match: 15. This CDR3 contains 18 residues. CDR3 DNA sequence: TGTGCCAGCAGCCCCCGTCTAAAGGCGGGAGGACTCCAAGAGACCCAGTACTTC. This encodes CASSPRLKAGGLQETQYF.

The chain has TRBV7-9 and TRBJ1-4; the D gene is possibly TRBD1 (6 bases). From germline, CDR1 is SEHNR and CDR2 FQNEAQ (reference sequence). Trimming took off 3 bases at V and 5 bases at J, with 10 bases between the two ends. The CDR3 spans 14 residues. The CDR3 is CASSFEGENEKLFF. CDR3 coding DNA: TGTGCCAGCAGCTTTGAGGGGGAGAATGAAAAACTGTTTTTT.

The chain links TRBV30 to TRBJ2-7; D not resolved. This CDR3 spans 14 amino acids. The germline gives CDR1 GTSNPN, CDR2 SVGIG (reference sequence). The V end lost 1 base, the J end lost 6 bases, and 16 bases lay between the germline ends. The CDR3 coding sequence is TGTGCCTGGAGTGAGCCGGGCCCTCCAGGCGAGCAGTACTTC. This sequence encodes CAWSEPGPPGEQYF.

The chain carries TRBV2 and TRBJ2-5; D call uncertain. The CDR3 is 11 residues long. The V end lost 6 bases, the J end lost 5 bases, and 7 bases lay between the germline ends. CDR1 is SNHLY, CDR2 FYNNEI, per germline. As DNA, the CDR3 is TGTGCCAGCAGCTGGTTGGAGACCCAGTACTTC. Its protein is CASSWLETQYF.

DNA for the CDR3: TGCGCCAGCAGCCAAGCACAGGGCGGCGACAATGAAGCTTTCTTT. The encoded protein is CASSQAQGGDNEAFF. J is TRBJ1-1 and V is TRBV4-1; D possibly corresponds to TRBD1 (6 bases). With 1 base removed from V and 7 bases from J, the gap between germline ends came to 16 bases. Per the germline V gene, CDR1 is MGHRA and CDR2 is YSYEKL. CDR3 length: 15 residues.

The chain combines TRBV7-8 with TRBJ1-6; possibly TRBD1 for D (5 bases). The V gene's germline CDR1 is SGHVS and CDR2 FQNEAQ. The CDR3 is made up of 15 amino acids. The V end lost 5 bases, the J end lost 6 bases, and 14 bases lay between the germline ends. Here the CDR3 DNA reads TGTGCCAGCAGCCCGAGGGGAGGGTTTAATTCACCCCTCCACTTT. This encodes CASSPRGGFNSPLHF.

The chain uses TRBV21-1 and TRBJ2-2; the table's D call of TRBD1 was not tested on the DNA. TRBV21-1 is a pseudogene. CDR3 size: 17 residues. The CDR3 DNA reads TGTGCCAGCAGCCTCTGGGACAGACCTACGAACACCGGGGAGCTGTTTTTT. This codes for CASSLWDRPTNTGELFF.

The chain carries TRBV6-5 and TRBJ1-5; D possibly corresponds to TRBD1 (5 bases). The CDR3 consists of 16 residues. Trimming cost V 0 bases and J 2 bases, with 11 bases left between them. Germline-derived CDR1 and CDR2 are MNHEY and SVGAGI. The CDR3 here is CASSYSGPRGNQPQHF. In nucleotides, the CDR3 is TGTGCCAGCAGTTACTCGGGGCCTAGGGGCAATCAGCCCCAGCATTTT.

This clone was counted a single time. The rearrangement links TRBV5-1 to TRBJ1-2, with D uncertain. CDR1 is SGHRS and CDR2 is YFSETQ in the germline V gene. The CDR3 is 15 amino acids. Trimming took off 0 bases at V and 5 bases at J, with 14 bases between the two ends. This CDR3 is CASSLEAGYGYGYTF. As DNA, the CDR3 is TGCGCCAGCAGCTTGGAGGCTGGGTATGGGTATGGCTACACCTTC.

The chain employs TRBV18 and TRBJ1-2; 7 nucleotides match TRBD1. The V and J ends lost 4 bases and 5 bases, in that order; junction bases with no gene match: 4. The germline gives CDR1 KGHSH, CDR2 LQKENI. The CDR3 loop spans 13 amino acids. The CDR3, as DNA: TGTGCCAGCTCACGGGACAGCTTTTATGGCTACACCTTC. Translated, it gives CASSRDSFYGYTF. Full variable domain (remainder filled in from reference TRBV18 and TRBJ1-2): NAGVMQNPRHLVRRRGQEARLRCSPMKGHSHVYWYRQLPEEGLKFMVYLQKENIIDESGMPKERFSAEFPKEGPSILRIQQVVRGDSAAYFCASSRDSFYGYTFGSGTRLTVV.

This sequence joins TRBV6-5 and TRBJ2-1; 11 bases map to TRBD1. Germline CDR1 is MNHEY and CDR2 is SVGAGI. This CDR3 comprises 15 residues. V lost 6 bases to trimming and J lost 2 bases; unmatched junction nucleotides: 3. The CDR3 region has the DNA TGTGCCAGCAGCCAGGGACAGGGGGCCTACAATGAGCAGTTCTTC. It yields the protein CASSQGQGAYNEQFF.

The rearrangement uses TRBV27 and TRBJ2-1, with unresolved D. With 5 bases removed from V and 6 bases from J, the gap between germline ends came to 14 bases. Germline V gene data show CDR1 as MNHEY and CDR2 as SMNVEV (reference sequence). The CDR3 is 14 amino acids. CDR3 loop: CASSEDYLGNEQFF. For the CDR3, the DNA is TGTGCCAGCAGTGAAGATTACTTGGGCAATGAGCAGTTCTTC.

This clone was seen a single time. V usage is TRBV10-3 and J usage is TRBJ2-7; 8 bases align to TRBD2. This CDR3 contains 15 residues. Germline values: CDR1 ENHRY, CDR2 SYGVKD. The ends lost 6 bases at V and 3 bases at J; junction bases unmatched: 10. As DNA, the CDR3 is TGTGCCATCAGGGATGGGGGACTAGGTGTCTACGAGCAGTACTTC. Translated, it gives CAIRDGGLGVYEQYF.

The chain recombines TRBV6-6 with TRBJ1-1; D unresolved. Trimming cost V 9 bases and J 5 bases, with 16 bases left between them. CDR1 is MNHNY and CDR2 is SVGAGI in the germline V gene (reference sequence). The CDR3 runs to 13 residues. The CDR3 DNA reads TGTGCCAGTCTTTCGGAGGGCAGGACTGAAGCTTTCTTT. It codes for CASLSEGRTEAFF.

The chain combines TRBV7-9 with TRBJ2-1; the match to TRBD1 covers 8 bases. CDR3 length equals 15 residues. The junction had 8 bases not matched to a gene; V was cut back by 9 bases and J by 1 base. Germline V lookup: CDR1 SEHNR, CDR2 FQNEAQ (reference sequence). The CDR3 spells CASTITGGSYNEQFF. Written as DNA, the CDR3 is TGTGCCAGTACTATTACAGGGGGATCCTACAATGAGCAGTTCTTC.

This clone was recorded once. CDR3 protein: CASSLSGGSGNQPQHF. CDR3 sequence (DNA): TGTGCCAGCAGCTTGTCAGGCGGGTCTGGCAATCAGCCCCAGCATTTT. The V call is TRBV11-2, the J call TRBJ1-5, with D unresolved. Germline assignment: CDR1 SGHAT and CDR2 FQNNGV. With 3 bases removed from V and 2 bases from J, the gap between germline ends came to 14 bases. The CDR3 has 16 residues.

CDR3 residues: CAISEQVSNYGYTF. The CDR3 DNA reads TGTGCCATCAGCGAACAGGTTTCTAACTATGGCTACACCTTC. V gene TRBV10-3 combines with J gene TRBJ1-2, with D perhaps TRBD1 (5 bases). The germline CDR1 and CDR2 sequences are ENHRY and SYGVKD. The V gene lost 6 bases and the J gene lost 0 bases, with 11 bases spanning the gap. This CDR3 has 14 residues.

The genes are TRBV18 and TRBJ2-5; TRBD1 matches at 8 bases. The CDR3 spans 16 residues. The junction had 11 bases not matched to a gene; V was cut back by 3 bases and J by 5 bases. Germline V gives CDR1 KGHSH, CDR2 LQKENI. In DNA form, the CDR3 reads TGTGCCAGCTCACCGGACAGGGATGAACCTACGGAGACCCAGTACTTC. Its translation: CASSPDRDEPTETQYF.

The chain couples TRBV18 to TRBJ1-4; D not certain. The germline gives CDR1 KGHSH, CDR2 LQKENI. This CDR3 comprises 16 residues. Trimming cost V 1 base and J 0 bases, with 9 bases left between them. DNA for the CDR3: TGTGCCAGCTCACCACTCCCGGTTGCAACTAATGAAAAACTGTTTTTT. This codes for CASSPLPVATNEKLFF.

This chain joins TRBV19 and TRBJ1-1; unclear D gene. V gave up 5 bases and J gave up 8 bases, with 15 bases separating them. Looked up from germline, CDR1 is LNHDA and CDR2 is SQIVND (reference sequence). The CDR3 runs 13 residues. The CDR3 spells CASSLASGREAFF. CDR3 bases: TGTGCCAGTAGTCTCGCGTCGGGCAGGGAAGCTTTCTTT. Variable domain in full (rest from reference TRBV19 and TRBJ1-1): DGGITQSPKYLFRKEGQNVTLSCEQNLNHDAMYWYRQDPGQGLRLIYYSQIVNDFQKGDIAEGYSVSREKKESFPLTVTSAQKNPTAFYLCASSLASGREAFFGQGTRLTVV.

V and J are TRBV6-5 and TRBJ1-2; D is undetermined. V lost 0 bases and J 5 bases, leaving 10 bases between the germline ends. Germline CDR1 reads MNHEY; CDR2 reads SVGAGI. This CDR3 comprises 14 residues. The CDR3 sequence is CASSYSSGSYGYTF. CDR3 DNA sequence: TGTGCCAGCAGTTACTCGTCGGGTTCTTATGGCTACACCTTC.

The chain uses TRBV28 and TRBJ2-1; D is possibly TRBD1 (6 bases). The CDR3 length is 14 residues. Germline loops: CDR1 MDHEN, CDR2 SYDVKM. V was shortened by 2 bases and J by 6 bases, with 11 bases between the two germline ends. In DNA, the CDR3 is TGTGCCAGCAGTTTAGTGGACAGAGGCAATGAGCAGTTCTTC. Translated, it gives CASSLVDRGNEQFF.

The chain joins TRBV9 to TRBJ2-3; 11 nucleotides match TRBD2. CDR3 size: 18 residues. Per germline, CDR1 SGDLS and CDR2 YYNGEE. The V gene end was trimmed by 4 bases and the J gene end by 4 bases; junction bases not matched to a gene: 14. The CDR3 nucleotides read TGTGCCAGCAGCCCCGGACTAGCGGGCACACACCTTCCAGATACGCAGTATTTT. Residues: CASSPGLAGTHLPDTQYF.

The gene calls are TRBV27 and TRBJ2-7, with TRBD2 matching 8 bases. Germline V CDR1 and CDR2: MNHEY, SMNVEV (reference sequence). The trim removed 4 bases at V and 4 bases at J, leaving 9 bases unmatched. The CDR3 spans 15 residues. CDR3: CASSSGTRLPYEQYF. CDR3 DNA: TGTGCCAGCAGTTCCGGGACTAGGCTTCCTTACGAGCAGTACTTC.

This clone was detected only once. The J gene is TRBJ2-5, the V gene TRBV10-3, with 9 bases that match TRBD1. The CDR3 has 14 amino acids. V trimming: 6 bases; J trimming: 3 bases; junction bases outside the gene matches: 5. The V gene's germline CDR1 is ENHRY and CDR2 SYGVKD. CDR3 protein: CAISWGQGKETQYF. CDR3 sequence (DNA): TGTGCCATCAGCTGGGGACAGGGAAAAGAGACCCAGTACTTC.

The J gene is TRBJ2-5, the V gene TRBV10-3; 9 nucleotides match TRBD2. The germline V gene encodes CDR1 ENHRY and CDR2 SYGVKD. The trim removed 6 bases at V and 2 bases at J, leaving 7 bases unmatched. The CDR3 consists of 15 residues. The CDR3 here is CAIRQASGTQETQYF. As DNA, the CDR3 is TGTGCCATCAGGCAGGCTAGCGGGACTCAAGAGACCCAGTACTTC.

This clone was seen a few times. This chain uses TRBV5-1 with TRBJ1-1; D not certain. This CDR3 is 15 amino acids long. Germline CDR1 SGHRS, CDR2 YFSETQ. V was trimmed by 5 bases and J by 1 base, leaving 15 bases between them. This CDR3 reads CASRASVTENTEAFF. In DNA, the CDR3 is TGCGCCAGCAGGGCGTCGGTCACAGAGAACACTGAAGCTTTCTTT.

The V call is TRBV28, the J call TRBJ1-4; 8 nucleotides agree with TRBD1. CDR1 and CDR2 (germline): MDHEN, SYDVKM. V trimming: 4 bases; J trimming: 8 bases; junction bases outside the gene matches: 12. The length of the CDR3 is 16 residues. The CDR3 DNA sequence: TGTGCCAGCAGTTCCCGGGCCGGACAGGGAAACGAAAAACTGTTTTTT. Protein: CASSSRAGQGNEKLFF.